This T cell receptor beta chain was found in a study of a mutant IDH1 vaccine in newly diagnosed glioma. Study findings and constraints: Any relationship between pseudoprogression and changes in top peripheral T cell clonotypes seemed absent.

Concerning this clone: Antigen unknown.

Assay: immunoSEQ multiplex PCR; the TCRdb copy retains only in-frame clones and omits some. This table has 52,000 or so clones, 82% appearing once. Time point: week 5, during vaccination. Mutant IDH1 20-mer peptide, at 300 ug, made up each vaccine dose, with topical imiquimod. This sequence was found in a woman between 18 and 29 years old with glioma. Some clones in this sample may be carry-over from other donors' samples. This specimen was PBMCs, taken from a glioma patient whose treatment included an IDH1 peptide vaccine.

CDR3 sequence (DNA): TGTGCCAGCCGGGACGGTAGCACAGATACGCAGTATTTT. Encoded protein: CASRDGSTDTQYF. This chain links TRBV7-2 with TRBJ2-3, with D perhaps being TRBD1 or TRBD2 (5 bases each). Germline CDR1 reads SGHTA; CDR2 reads FQGNSA. The V end was cut by 8 bases, the J end by 0 bases, with 9 bases between. The CDR3 has 13 amino acids.